The sequence of this T cell receptor beta chain was determined in a study of beta chain features in type 1 diabetes. Study-wide results and caveats: Unsettled here was the matter of whether HLA type influences TCRB rearrangement. PCR might favor shorter templates, equally in patients and controls. The naive, central memory and Treg TCRB repertoires showed an apparent similarity that was greater among patients than among healthy donors.

As concerns this clone: Its cognate antigen is unknown.

Per the germline V gene, CDR1 is LGHNA and CDR2 is YNFKEQ. V was pared by 0 bases and J by 9 bases, with 16 bases of the junction left unmatched. The CDR3 covers 18 residues. Expressed TCRB transcripts were sequenced, since all the RNA that had been isolated was reverse transcribed. About 3.4 million reads per sample on average were obtained from naive, central memory and regulatory T cell samples. Here immunoSEQ multiplex PCR was the method, and the copy in TCRdb shows in-frame clones only, minus some. The table lists 300,000 to 350,000 clones, approximately 8.2% of them singletons. The sequence was collected from a woman aged 18 to 35 in good health. This chain joins TRBV4-2 and TRBJ1-4; TRBD1 aligns across 7 bases. The sample was central memory CD4+ T cells from blood. CDR3 amino acids: CASSQDLPRQGVLKKLFF. The CDR3 DNA sequence: TGTGCCAGCAGCCAAGATCTCCCCCGACAGGGAGTACTTAAAAAACTGTTTTTT.